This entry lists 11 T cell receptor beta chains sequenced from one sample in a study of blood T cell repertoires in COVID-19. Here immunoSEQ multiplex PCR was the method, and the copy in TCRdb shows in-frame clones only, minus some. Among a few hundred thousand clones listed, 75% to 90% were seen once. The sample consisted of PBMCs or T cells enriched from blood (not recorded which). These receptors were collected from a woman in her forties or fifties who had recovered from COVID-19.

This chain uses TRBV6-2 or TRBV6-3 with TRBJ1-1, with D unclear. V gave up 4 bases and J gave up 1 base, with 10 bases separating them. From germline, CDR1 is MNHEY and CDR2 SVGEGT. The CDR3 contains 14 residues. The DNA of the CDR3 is TGTGCCAGCAGTTCACCTTCGAGGAACACTGAAGCTTTCTTT. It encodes CASSSPSRNTEAFF.

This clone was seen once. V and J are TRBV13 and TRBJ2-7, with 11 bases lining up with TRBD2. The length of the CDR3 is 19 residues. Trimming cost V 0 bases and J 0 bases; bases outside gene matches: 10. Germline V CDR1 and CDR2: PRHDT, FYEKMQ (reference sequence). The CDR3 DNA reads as TGTGCCAGCAGCTTAGGTCCGCTAGCGGGAGGACCCCTCTCCTACGAGCAGTACTTC. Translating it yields CASSLGPLAGGPLSYEQYF. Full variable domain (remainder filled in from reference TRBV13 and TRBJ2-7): AAGVIQSPRHLIKEKRETATLKCYPIPRHDTVYWYQQGPGQDPQFLISFYEKMQSDKGSIPDRFSAQQFSDYHSELNMSSLELGDSALYFCASSLGPLAGGPLSYEQYFGPGTRLTVT.

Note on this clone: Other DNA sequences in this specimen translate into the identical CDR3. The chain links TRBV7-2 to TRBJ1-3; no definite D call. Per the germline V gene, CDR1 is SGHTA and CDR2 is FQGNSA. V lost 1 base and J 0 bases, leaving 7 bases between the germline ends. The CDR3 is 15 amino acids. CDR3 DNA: TGTGCCAGCAGCTTAGGTTACAGCTCTGGAAACACCATATATTTT. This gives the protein CASSLGYSSGNTIYF.

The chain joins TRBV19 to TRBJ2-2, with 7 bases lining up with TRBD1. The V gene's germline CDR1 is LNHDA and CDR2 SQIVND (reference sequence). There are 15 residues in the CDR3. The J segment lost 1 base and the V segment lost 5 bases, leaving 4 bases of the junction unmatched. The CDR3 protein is CASSPRTGNTGELFF. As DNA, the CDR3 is TGTGCCAGTAGTCCCAGGACAGGGAACACCGGGGAGCTGTTTTTT. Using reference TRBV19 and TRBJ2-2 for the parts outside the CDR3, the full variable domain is DGGITQSPKYLFRKEGQNVTLSCEQNLNHDAMYWYRQDPGQGLRLIYYSQIVNDFQKGDIAEGYSVSREKKESFPLTVTSAQKNPTAFYLCASSPRTGNTGELFFGEGSRLTVL.

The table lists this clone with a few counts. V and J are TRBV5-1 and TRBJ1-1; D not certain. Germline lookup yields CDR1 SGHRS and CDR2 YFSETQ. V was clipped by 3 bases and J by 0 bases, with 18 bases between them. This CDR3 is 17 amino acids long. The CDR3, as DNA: TGCGCCAGCAGCTGGACTTTTCGGGGAAATATGAACACTGAAGCTTTCTTT. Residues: CASSWTFRGNMNTEAFF.

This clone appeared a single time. The CDR3 nucleotides are TGTGCCAGCAGCCCCCGGACAGGGATCCCCGGGGAGCTGTTTTTT. It codes for CASSPRTGIPGELFF. This chain links TRBV7-8 with TRBJ2-2; 8 bases line up with TRBD1. The germline gives CDR1 SGHVS, CDR2 FQNEAQ. CDR3 size: 15 residues. V was clipped by 5 bases and J by 6 bases; unmatched bases: 8.

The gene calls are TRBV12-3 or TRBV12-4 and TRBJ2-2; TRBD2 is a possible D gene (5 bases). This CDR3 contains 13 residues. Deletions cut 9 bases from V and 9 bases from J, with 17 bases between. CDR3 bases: TGTGCCAGTTCACCAGGAGGAAGGCGGGAGCTGTTTTTT. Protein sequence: CASSPGGRRELFF.

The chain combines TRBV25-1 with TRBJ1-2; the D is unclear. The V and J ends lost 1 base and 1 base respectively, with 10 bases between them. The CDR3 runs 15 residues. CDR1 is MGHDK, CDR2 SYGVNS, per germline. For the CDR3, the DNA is TGTGCCAGCAGTGAATTAGCCGTCAATAACTATGGCTACACCTTC. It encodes CASSELAVNNYGYTF.

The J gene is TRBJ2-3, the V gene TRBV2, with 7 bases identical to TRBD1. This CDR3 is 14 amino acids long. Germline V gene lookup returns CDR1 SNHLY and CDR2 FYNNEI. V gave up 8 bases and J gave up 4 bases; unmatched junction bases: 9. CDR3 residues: CASQDRIASDTQYF. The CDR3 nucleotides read TGTGCCAGCCAGGACAGGATTGCGTCAGATACGCAGTATTTT.

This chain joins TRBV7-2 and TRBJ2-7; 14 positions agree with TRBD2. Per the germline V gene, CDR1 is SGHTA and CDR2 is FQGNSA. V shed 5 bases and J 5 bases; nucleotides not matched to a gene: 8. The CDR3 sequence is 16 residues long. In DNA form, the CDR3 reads TGTGCCAGCAGCCCCCCCGGACTAGCGGGAGGCCACGAGCAGTACTTC. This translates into CASSPPGLAGGHEQYF.

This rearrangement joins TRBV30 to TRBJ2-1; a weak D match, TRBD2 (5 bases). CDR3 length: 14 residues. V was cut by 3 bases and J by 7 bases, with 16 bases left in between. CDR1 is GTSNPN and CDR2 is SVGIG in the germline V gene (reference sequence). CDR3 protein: CAWRHRGRGNEQFF. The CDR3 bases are TGTGCCTGGAGGCACCGGGGTAGAGGGAATGAGCAGTTCTTC.